This TCR beta chain was sequenced in a study of PD-1 blockade in mismatch repair-deficient tumors. Study information: Enrolled about 2012-2016, patients had progressing, pretreated mismatch repair-deficient cancers of 12 types. Whole-study findings and limits: Tumor-resident clones, often undetectable pretreatment in blood, expanded then contracted after pembrolizumab.

There are 14 residues in the CDR3. CDR1 is LNHDA and CDR2 is SQIVND in the germline V gene (reference sequence). Trimming took off 4 bases at V and 4 bases at J, with 12 bases between the two ends. The protocol was immunoSEQ multiplex PCR, while the TCRdb copy is restricted to in-frame clones and leaves out a portion. The table has about 120,000 clones, almost 90% seen once. TCRs were sequenced from three patients responding to pembrolizumab. In regard to this clone: No antigen is known for it.

The V and J genes are TRBV19 and TRBJ2-3; TRBD1 might be the D (6 bases). This clonotype originated in an adult with mismatch repair-deficient cancer. This material consisted of peripheral blood, taken just under 74 weeks after starting pembrolizumab. In DNA, the CDR3 is TGTGCCAGTAGTAAGGGGCAGGGGTCAGATACGCAGTATTTT. Protein sequence: CASSKGQGSDTQYF.